This TCR beta chain was found in a study of regulatory T cells in long-lasting Graves disease. Findings and limits, study-wide: TRBV28, TRBJ1-2 and TRBJ2-5 were segments that persistent disease favored.

Arm-PCR of CDR3 regions with iRepertoire HTBI primers generated TCR beta libraries. MiXCR was run by TCRdb on the multiplex PCR reads, yielding one entry per CDR3 protein. The sample has about 440,000 distinct CDR3 sequences, about a sixth seen once. Germline assignment: CDR1 SGHTA and CDR2 FQGNSA. The ends lost 5 bases at V and 0 bases at J; junction bases unmatched: 7. The CDR3 length is 15 residues. At least ten counts were recorded for this clonotype. Its antigen is not identified. The time point was: newly diagnosed GD, antithyroid drugs for less than 3 months. RNA extracted from PBMCs served as the sequencing template. Investigators report Graves' disease was diagnosed under American Thyroid Association guidelines. The same data also contributed to another study, on T cells in Graves' hyperthyroidism and ophthalmopathy. As reported in that work: The study used the HTBI primer set for a first-round RT-PCR of the TCR CDR3.

The origin of this receptor is a young woman with Graves disease. This rearrangement joins TRBV7-2 to TRBJ2-7; 7 bases are shared with TRBD2. Here the sequenced sample was peripheral blood mononuclear cells (PBMCs), taken at new diagnosis, from a patient treated with antithyroid drugs. The CDR3 protein is CASSKTSDSSYEQYF. CDR3 coding DNA: TGTGCCAGCAGCAAAACTAGCGATAGCTCCTACGAGCAGTACTTC. The full variable domain, its missing parts supplied by reference TRBV7-2 and TRBJ2-7, is GAGVSQSPSNKVTEKGKDVELRCDPISGHTALYWYRQSLGQGLEFLIYFQGNSAPDKSGLPSDRFSAERTGGSVSTLTIQRTQQEDSAVYLCASSKTSDSSYEQYFGPGTRLTVT.